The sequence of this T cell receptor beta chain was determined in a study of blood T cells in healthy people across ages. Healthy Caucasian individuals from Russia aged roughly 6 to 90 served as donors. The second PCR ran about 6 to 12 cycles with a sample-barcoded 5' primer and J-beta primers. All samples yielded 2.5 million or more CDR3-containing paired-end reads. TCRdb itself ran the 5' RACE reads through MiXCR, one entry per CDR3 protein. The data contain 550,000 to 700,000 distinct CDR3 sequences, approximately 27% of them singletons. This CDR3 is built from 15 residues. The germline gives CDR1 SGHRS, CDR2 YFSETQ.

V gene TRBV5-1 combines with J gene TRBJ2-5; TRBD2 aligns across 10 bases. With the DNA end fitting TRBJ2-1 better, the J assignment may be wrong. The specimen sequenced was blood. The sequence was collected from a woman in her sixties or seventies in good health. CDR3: CASSLVSSGSNEQFF. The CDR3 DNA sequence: TGCGCCAGCAGCTTGGTGTCTAGCGGGAGCAATGAGCAGTTCTTC.